One sample yielded the 11 T cell receptor beta chains listed below, sequenced in a study of PD-L1 blockade in urothelial cancer. Clones were read by immunoSEQ multiplex PCR, and TCRdb kept only the in-frame ones, dropping some. The profile shows some 66,000 clones, 70% to 90% of them singletons. Time point noted: pretreatment peripheral blood. The starting material was PBMCs, obtained around atezolizumab (anti-PD-L1) treatment. The receptors were sampled from a man in his sixties with urothelial cancer.

This rearrangement joins TRBV11-2 to TRBJ1-3; TRBD1 matches 7 bases. Germline V lookup: CDR1 SGHAT, CDR2 FQNNGV. With 5 bases clipped from V and 4 bases from J, the junction kept 2 bases outside the gene matches. The length of the CDR3 is 13 residues. CDR3 DNA: TGTGCCAGCAGCCCGGGACAGGGAAACACCATATATTTT. Its translation is CASSPGQGNTIYF.

The J gene is TRBJ1-2, the V gene TRBV18; 7 bases are shared with TRBD1. This CDR3 spans 16 amino acids. Germline CDR1 is KGHSH and CDR2 is LQKENI. Trimming took 2 bases from V and 4 from J; bases not matched to a gene: 10. The CDR3 region has the DNA TGTGCCAGCTCACCAAGTGTGGGGCGGGACAGCTATGGCTACACCTTC. Amino acid sequence: CASSPSVGRDSYGYTF.

The V call is TRBV7-3, the J call TRBJ2-7; D is unclear. This CDR3 has 11 residues. Trimming shortened V by 4 bases and J by 4 bases, and 5 bases separated the two germline ends. The germline V gene has CDR1 SGHTA and CDR2 FQGTGA. The DNA for the CDR3 is TGTGCCAGCAGCTCTCGTTACGAGCAGTACTTC. Its protein is CASSSRYEQYF.

J is TRBJ2-7 and V is TRBV7-2; 8 bases line up with TRBD2. The CDR3 is made up of 15 amino acids. V lost 3 bases and J lost 0; bases outside the gene matches: 4. Germline loops: CDR1 SGHTA, CDR2 FQGNSA. CDR3 sequence: CASSFTGGGSYEQYF. The CDR3 bases are TGTGCCAGCAGCTTCACGGGGGGGGGCTCCTACGAGCAGTACTTC.

The chain employs TRBV6-5 and TRBJ1-2; D might be TRBD1 (6 bases). The V gene lost 5 bases and the J gene lost 7 bases, with 17 bases spanning the gap. Per the germline V gene, CDR1 is MNHEY and CDR2 is SVGAGI. The CDR3 has 14 residues. For the CDR3, the DNA is TGTGCCAGCAGTCCGAACTGGGGGCGTAGTGGCTACACCTTC. Translation gives CASSPNWGRSGYTF.

The count of this clone is one. The chain joins TRBV6-1 to TRBJ2-1; 12 bases are a match to TRBD2. V shed 10 bases, J shed 8 bases, and the junction held 9 bases outside the gene matches. Germline CDR1 is MNHNS and CDR2 is SASEGT. This CDR3 is 14 amino acids long. The CDR3 here is CATSSGGATDEQFF. CDR3 nucleotide sequence: TGTGCCACTTCTAGCGGGGGGGCTACGGATGAGCAGTTCTTC.

V and J are TRBV16 and TRBJ2-3, with no clear D. V lost 3 bases, J lost 2 bases, and 3 bases lay in between. Germline V gene sequence: CDR1 KGHSY, CDR2 FQNENV. The CDR3 is made up of 12 amino acids. In DNA form, the CDR3 reads TGTGCCAGCAGCCACTACACAGATACGCAGTATTTT. Translation: CASSHYTDTQYF.

V and J are TRBV5-4 and TRBJ2-3; D call uncertain. Germline CDR1 reads SGHNT; CDR2 reads YYREEE (reference sequence). The V end was cut by 1 base, the J end by 8 bases, with 8 bases between. The CDR3 has 12 residues. DNA of the CDR3: TGTGCCAGCAGCTTGCCCGTCGGTACGCAGTATTTT. This sequence encodes CASSLPVGTQYF.

V gene TRBV7-6 combines with J gene TRBJ1-3; unclear D gene. The V end was cut by 5 bases, the J end by 4 bases, with 12 bases between. Germline values: CDR1 SGHVS, CDR2 FNYEAQ. The CDR3 runs to 14 residues. CDR3: CASSRHQHGNTIYF. The CDR3 region has the DNA TGTGCCAGCAGCCGCCACCAACACGGAAACACCATATATTTT.

The chain joins TRBV5-1 to TRBJ2-1, with TRBD2 identical over 9 bases. Germline values: CDR1 SGHRS, CDR2 YFSETQ. V lost 0 bases, J lost 9 bases, and 7 bases stayed unmatched. The CDR3 covers 15 residues. CDR3 DNA sequence: TGCGCCAGCAGCTTGGTCGCGGGGGGGCAGGGTGAGCAGTTCTTC. Its protein is CASSLVAGGQGEQFF.

This sequence joins TRBV7-3 and TRBJ2-1; TRBD2 is a possible D gene (7 bases). The CDR3 is made up of 15 amino acids. Germline V lookup: CDR1 SGHTA, CDR2 FQGTGA. V lost 5 bases and J 2 bases, leaving 13 bases between the germline ends. The CDR3 loop is CASSRGGGTYNEQFF. The CDR3 DNA reads as TGTGCCAGCAGCAGGGGGGGTGGGACCTACAATGAGCAGTTCTTC.